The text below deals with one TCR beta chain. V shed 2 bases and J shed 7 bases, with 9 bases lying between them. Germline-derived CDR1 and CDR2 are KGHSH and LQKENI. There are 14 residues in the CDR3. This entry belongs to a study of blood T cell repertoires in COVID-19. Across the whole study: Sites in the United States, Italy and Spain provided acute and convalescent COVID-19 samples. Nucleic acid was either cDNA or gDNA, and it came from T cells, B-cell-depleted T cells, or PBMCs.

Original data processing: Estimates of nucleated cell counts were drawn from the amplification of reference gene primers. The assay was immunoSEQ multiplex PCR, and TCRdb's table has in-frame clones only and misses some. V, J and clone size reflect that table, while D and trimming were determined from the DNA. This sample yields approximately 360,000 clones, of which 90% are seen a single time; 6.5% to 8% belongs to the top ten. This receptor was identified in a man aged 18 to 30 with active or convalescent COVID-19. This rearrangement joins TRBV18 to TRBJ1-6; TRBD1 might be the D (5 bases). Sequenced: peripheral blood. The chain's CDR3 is CASSPFPGNSPLHF. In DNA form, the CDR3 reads TGTGCCAGCTCACCATTTCCAGGGAATTCACCCCTCCACTTT.